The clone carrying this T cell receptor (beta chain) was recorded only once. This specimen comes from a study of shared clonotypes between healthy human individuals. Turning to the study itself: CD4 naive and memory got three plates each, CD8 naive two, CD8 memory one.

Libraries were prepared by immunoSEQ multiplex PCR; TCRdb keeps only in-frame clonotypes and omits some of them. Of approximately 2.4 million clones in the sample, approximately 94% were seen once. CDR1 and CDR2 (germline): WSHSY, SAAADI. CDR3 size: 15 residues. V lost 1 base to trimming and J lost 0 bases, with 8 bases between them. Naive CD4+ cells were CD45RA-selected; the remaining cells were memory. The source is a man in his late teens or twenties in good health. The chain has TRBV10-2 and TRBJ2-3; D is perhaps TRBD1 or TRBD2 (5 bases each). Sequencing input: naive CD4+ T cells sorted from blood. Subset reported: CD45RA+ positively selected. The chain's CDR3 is CASSEFGASTDTQYF. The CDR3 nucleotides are TGCGCCAGCAGTGAGTTCGGGGCTAGCACAGATACGCAGTATTTT.